This TCR beta chain was observed in a study of a mutant IDH1 vaccine in newly diagnosed glioma. Study information: Investigators started vaccination 4-6 weeks after radiotherapy alone, or with temozolomide cycles. Study-wide results and limits: Vaccine-induced responses were seen in about 93% of patients, spanning several MHC alleles.

The CDR3 is 14 residues long. CDR1 and CDR2 from the germline V gene are SGHRS and YFSETQ. V shed 3 bases and J shed 9 bases, with 16 bases lying between them. This sample's time point: week 35, safety follow-up. Every vaccination contained 300 ug of the mutant IDH1 20-mer peptide and was paired with topical imiquimod. Eight vaccine injections were given to patients in weeks 1, 3, 5, 7, 11, 15, 19 and 23. Donors had new IDH1-mutant astrocytomas of WHO grade 3 or 4 (ATRX-lost). Profiling relied on immunoSEQ multiplex PCR, and the TCRdb table lists in-frame clones only, not all of them. The sample contains tens of thousands of clones, about 82% of which appear only once. This clone was recorded once. Its antigen is unidentified.

This specimen consisted of PBMCs, obtained from a glioma patient whose treatment included an IDH1 peptide vaccine. The chain links TRBV5-1 to TRBJ2-1; perhaps TRBD1 as D (5 bases). This sequence originates from a man aged 35-49 years with glioma. Some clones in this sample may be carry-over from other donors' samples. In nucleotides, the CDR3 is TGCGCCAGCAGCTACCCTGAAGGGGTTGGTGAGCAGTTCTTC. Translated: CASSYPEGVGEQFF.